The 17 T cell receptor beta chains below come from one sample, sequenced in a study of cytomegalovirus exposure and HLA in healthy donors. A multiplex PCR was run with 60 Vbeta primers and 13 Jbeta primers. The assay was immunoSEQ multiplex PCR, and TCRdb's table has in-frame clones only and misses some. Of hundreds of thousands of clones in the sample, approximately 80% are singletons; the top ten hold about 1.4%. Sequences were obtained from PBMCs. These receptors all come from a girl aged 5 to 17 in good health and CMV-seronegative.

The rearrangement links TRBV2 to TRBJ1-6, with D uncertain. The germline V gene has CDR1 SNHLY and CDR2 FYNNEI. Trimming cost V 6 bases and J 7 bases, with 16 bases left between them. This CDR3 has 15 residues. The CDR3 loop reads CASSPLGQLNSPLHF. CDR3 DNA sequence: TGTGCCAGCAGCCCCCTTGGGCAGTTAAATTCACCCCTCCACTTT.

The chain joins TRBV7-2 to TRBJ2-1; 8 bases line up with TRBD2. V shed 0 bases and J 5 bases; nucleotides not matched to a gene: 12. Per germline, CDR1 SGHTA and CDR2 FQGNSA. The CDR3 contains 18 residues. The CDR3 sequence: CASSLARWEREINNEQFF. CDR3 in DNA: TGTGCCAGCAGCTTAGCGCGGTGGGAGCGGGAGATCAACAATGAGCAGTTCTTC.

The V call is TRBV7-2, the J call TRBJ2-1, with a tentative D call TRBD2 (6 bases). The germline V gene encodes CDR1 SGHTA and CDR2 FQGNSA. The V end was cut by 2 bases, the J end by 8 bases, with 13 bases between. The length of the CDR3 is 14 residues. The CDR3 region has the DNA TGTGCCAGCAGCTTACCCGGCGGGGAGGATGAGCAGTTCTTC. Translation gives CASSLPGGEDEQFF.

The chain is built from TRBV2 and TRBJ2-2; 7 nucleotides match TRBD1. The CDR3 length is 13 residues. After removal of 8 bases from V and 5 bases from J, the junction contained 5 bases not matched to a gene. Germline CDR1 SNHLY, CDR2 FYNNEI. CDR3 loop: CASDRVGTGELFF. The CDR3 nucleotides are TGTGCCAGCGACAGGGTAGGGACCGGGGAGCTGTTTTTT.

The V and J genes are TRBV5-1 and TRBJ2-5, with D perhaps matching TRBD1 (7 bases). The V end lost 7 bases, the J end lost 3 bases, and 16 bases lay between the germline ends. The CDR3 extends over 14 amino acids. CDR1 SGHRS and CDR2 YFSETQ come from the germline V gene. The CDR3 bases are TGCGCCAGCTTTCGAGGAGGGGGCGAAGAGACCCAGTACTTC. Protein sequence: CASFRGGGEETQYF.

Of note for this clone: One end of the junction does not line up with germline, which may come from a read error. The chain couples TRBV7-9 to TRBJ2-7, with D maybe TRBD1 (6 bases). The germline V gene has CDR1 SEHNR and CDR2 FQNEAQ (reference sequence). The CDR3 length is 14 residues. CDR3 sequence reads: CSSRSSGASYEQYF. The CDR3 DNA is TGTTCCAGCAGATCGTCAGGGGCGAGCTACGAGCAGTACTTC.

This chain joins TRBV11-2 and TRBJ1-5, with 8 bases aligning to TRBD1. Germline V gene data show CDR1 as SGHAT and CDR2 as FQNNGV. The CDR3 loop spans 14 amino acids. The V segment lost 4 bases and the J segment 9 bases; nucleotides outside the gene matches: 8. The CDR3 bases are TGTGCCAGCAGCTCCCGGACAGGGAGCGGGCCCCAGCATTTT. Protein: CASSSRTGSGPQHF. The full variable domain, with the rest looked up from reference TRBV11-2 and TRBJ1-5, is EAGVAQSPRYKIIEKRQSVAFWCNPISGHATLYWYQQILGQGPKLLIQFQNNGVVDDSQLPKDRFSAERLKGVDSTLKIQPAKLEDSAVYLCASSSRTGSGPQHFGDGTRLSIL.

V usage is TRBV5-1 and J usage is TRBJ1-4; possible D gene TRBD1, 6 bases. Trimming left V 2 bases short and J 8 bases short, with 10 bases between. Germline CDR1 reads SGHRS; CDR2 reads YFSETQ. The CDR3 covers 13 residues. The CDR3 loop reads CASSFSGTEKLFF. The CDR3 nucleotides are TGCGCCAGCAGCTTCTCCGGGACAGAAAAACTGTTTTTT.

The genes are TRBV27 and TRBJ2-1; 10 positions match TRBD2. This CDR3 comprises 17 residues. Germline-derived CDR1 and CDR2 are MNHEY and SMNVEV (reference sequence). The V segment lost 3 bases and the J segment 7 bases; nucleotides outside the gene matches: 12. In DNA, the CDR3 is TGTGCCAGCAGTTTTAGGGCCCCAGCGGGAGGGAATAATGAGCAGTTCTTC. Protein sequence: CASSFRAPAGGNNEQFF.

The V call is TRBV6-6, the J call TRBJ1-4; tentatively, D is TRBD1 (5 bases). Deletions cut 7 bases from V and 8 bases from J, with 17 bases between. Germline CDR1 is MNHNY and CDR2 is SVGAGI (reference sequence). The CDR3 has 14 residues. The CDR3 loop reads CASTLSGFREKLFF. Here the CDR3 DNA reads TGTGCCAGCACACTCTCAGGGTTTCGCGAAAAACTGTTTTTT.

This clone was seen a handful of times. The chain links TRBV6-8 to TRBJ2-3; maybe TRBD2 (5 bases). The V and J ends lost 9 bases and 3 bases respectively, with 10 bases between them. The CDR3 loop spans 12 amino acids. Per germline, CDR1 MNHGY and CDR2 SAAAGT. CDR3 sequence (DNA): TGTGCCAGAAGGAGCGGTACAGATACGCAGTATTTT. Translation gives CARRSGTDTQYF.

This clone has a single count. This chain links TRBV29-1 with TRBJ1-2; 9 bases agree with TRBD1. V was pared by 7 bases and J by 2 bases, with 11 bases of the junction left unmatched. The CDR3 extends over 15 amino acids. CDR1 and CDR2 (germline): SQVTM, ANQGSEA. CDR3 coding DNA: TGCAGCGCAAGTGGGACAGGGCTCGAAAACTATGGCTACACCTTC. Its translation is CSASGTGLENYGYTF. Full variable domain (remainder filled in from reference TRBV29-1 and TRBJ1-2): SAVISQKPSRDICQRGTSLTIQCQVDSQVTMMFWYRQQPGQSLTLIATANQGSEATYESGFVIDKFPISRPNLTFSTLTVSNMSPEDSSIYLCSASGTGLENYGYTFGSGTRLTVV.

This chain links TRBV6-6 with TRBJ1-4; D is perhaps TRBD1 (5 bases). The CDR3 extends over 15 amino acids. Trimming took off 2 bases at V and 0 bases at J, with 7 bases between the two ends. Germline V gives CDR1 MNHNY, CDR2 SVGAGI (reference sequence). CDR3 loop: CASSYTGATNEKLFF. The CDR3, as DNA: TGTGCCAGCAGTTACACAGGCGCAACTAATGAAAAACTGTTTTTT.

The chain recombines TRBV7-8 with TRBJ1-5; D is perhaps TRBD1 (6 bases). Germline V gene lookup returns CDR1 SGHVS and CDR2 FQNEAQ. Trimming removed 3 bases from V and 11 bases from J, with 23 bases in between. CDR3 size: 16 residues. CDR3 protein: CASSFEALGGTTAQHF. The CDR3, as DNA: TGTGCCAGCAGCTTCGAAGCCTTAGGGGGAACCACCGCCCAGCATTTT.

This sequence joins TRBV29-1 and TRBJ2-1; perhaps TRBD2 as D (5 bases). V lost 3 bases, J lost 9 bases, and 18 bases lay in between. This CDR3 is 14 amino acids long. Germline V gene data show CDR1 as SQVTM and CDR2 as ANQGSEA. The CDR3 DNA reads TGCAGCGTTGAGCCCGGGCCCGGGAATGGTGAGCAGTTCTTC. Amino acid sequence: CSVEPGPGNGEQFF.

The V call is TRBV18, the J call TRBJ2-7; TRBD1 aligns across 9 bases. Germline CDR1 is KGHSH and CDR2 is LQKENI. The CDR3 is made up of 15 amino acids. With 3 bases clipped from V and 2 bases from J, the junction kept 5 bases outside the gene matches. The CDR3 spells CASSPSRQGAYEQYF. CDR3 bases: TGTGCCAGCTCACCCTCAAGACAGGGGGCCTACGAGCAGTACTTC.

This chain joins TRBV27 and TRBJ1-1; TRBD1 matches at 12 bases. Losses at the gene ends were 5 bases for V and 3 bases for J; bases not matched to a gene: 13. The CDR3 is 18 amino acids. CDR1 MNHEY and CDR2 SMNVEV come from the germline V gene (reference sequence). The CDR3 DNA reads TGTGCCAGCAGTCTGGGGACAGGGGGCGCCGTATTGGACACTGAAGCTTTCTTT. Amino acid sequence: CASSLGTGGAVLDTEAFF.